This T cell receptor (beta chain) was recorded in a study of naive and memory T cell subsets. Germline loops: CDR1 SGHRS, CDR2 YFSETQ. The CDR3 sequence is 13 residues long. The V end was cut by 5 bases, the J end by 4 bases, with 12 bases between. A UMI-containing oligonucleotide was joined by 3' ligation to the TCR cDNA template. Whole blood, roughly 2.5 ml, came from adult healthy volunteers. Input was roughly 1 to 1000 ng of DNase-treated total RNA without cell sorting. The sample holds many counts of this clonotype. Its target is not known. Four PCR rounds used nested alpha and beta constant region primers plus the SP2 primer. Reverse transcription of blood and skin TCR RNA was primed at alpha and beta constant regions. TCRdb processed the 5' RACE reads anew with MiXCR; each CDR3 protein has one entry. The sample lists roughly 56,000 distinct CDR3 sequences; under 8.5% were seen once. The study, taken as a whole, reports: The RNA method is potentially sensitive to activation and differentiation changes.

This TCR was sampled from a male donor in good health. The chain employs TRBV5-1 and TRBJ2-5, with D possibly TRBD1 on 7 matching bases. The CDR3 DNA is TGCGCCAGCAGAAACAGGGGAGGAGAGACCCAGTACTTC. Its translation is CASRNRGGETQYF.